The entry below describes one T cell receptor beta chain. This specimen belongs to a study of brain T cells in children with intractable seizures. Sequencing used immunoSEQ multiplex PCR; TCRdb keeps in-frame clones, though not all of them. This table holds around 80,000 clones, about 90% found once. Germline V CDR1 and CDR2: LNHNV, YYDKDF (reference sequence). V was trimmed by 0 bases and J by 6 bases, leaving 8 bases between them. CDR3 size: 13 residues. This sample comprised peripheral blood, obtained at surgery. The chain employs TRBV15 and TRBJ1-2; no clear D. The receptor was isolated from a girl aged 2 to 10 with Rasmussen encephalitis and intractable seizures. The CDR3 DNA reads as TGTGCCACCAGCAGAGAGGCGAAAAATGGCTACACCTTC. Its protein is CATSREAKNGYTF.